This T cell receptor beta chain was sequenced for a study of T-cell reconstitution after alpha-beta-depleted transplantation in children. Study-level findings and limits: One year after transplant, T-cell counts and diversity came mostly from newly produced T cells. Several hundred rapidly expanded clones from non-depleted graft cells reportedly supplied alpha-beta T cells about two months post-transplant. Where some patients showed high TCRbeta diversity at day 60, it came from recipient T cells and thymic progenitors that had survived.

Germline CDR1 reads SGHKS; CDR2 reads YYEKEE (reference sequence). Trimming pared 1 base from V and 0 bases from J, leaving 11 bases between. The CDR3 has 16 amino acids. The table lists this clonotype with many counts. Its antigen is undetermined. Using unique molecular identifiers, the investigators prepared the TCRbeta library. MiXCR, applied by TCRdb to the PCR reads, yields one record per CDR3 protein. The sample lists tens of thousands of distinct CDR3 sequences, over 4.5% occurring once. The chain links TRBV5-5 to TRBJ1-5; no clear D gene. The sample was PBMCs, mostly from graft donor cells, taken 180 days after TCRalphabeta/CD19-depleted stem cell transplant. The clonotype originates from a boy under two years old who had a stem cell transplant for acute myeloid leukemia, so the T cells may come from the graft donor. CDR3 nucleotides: TGTGCCAGCAGCTTGACGGGCCCCTATAGCAATCAGCCCCAGCATTTT. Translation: CASSLTGPYSNQPQHF.